These 25 T cell receptor beta chains originate from one sample sequenced in a study of monozygotic twins with cystic fibrosis. Method: immunoSEQ multiplex PCR; TCRdb's copy keeps in-frame clones and lacks some. The data show 34,000 or so clones, with approximately 90% seen just once and less than 0.2% held by the top ten. The sample consisted of blood. These TCRs come from a boy aged 2 to 10 with cystic fibrosis.

As DNA, the CDR3 is TGCGCCAGCAGTCCCGACAGGCCCTCCGAAAAACTGTTTTTT. It specifies CASSPDRPSEKLFF. This chain joins TRBV5-1 and TRBJ1-4; D possibly corresponds to TRBD1 (6 bases). Between the trimmed V and J ends, which lost 5 bases and 8 bases, there was a span of 16 bases. From germline, CDR1 is SGHRS and CDR2 YFSETQ. The CDR3 covers 14 residues.

The CDR3 loop is CASSNGGAGGYTF. The CDR3 DNA reads as TGTGCCAGCAGTAATGGAGGGGCGGGGGGCTACACCTTC. The V call is TRBV27, the J call TRBJ1-2; D is possibly TRBD1 (5 bases). The CDR3 has 13 residues. Germline V lookup: CDR1 MNHEY, CDR2 SMNVEV (reference sequence). V was shortened by 5 bases and J by 8 bases, with 15 bases between the two germline ends.

The chain links TRBV7-9 to TRBJ1-2; 9 nucleotides agree with TRBD1. The V gene end was trimmed by 8 bases and the J gene end by 8 bases; junction bases not matched to a gene: 15. Germline-derived CDR1 and CDR2 are SEHNR and FQNEAQ (reference sequence). The CDR3 is made up of 15 amino acids. The CDR3 loop is CASDAGGDRERGYTF. In nucleotides, the CDR3 is TGTGCCAGCGACGCCGGAGGGGACAGGGAGAGAGGCTACACCTTC.

This sequence joins TRBV6-6 and TRBJ2-3, with 10 bases matching TRBD2. V shed 5 bases and J 0 bases; nucleotides not matched to a gene: 5. This CDR3 contains 16 residues. Germline loops: CDR1 MNHNY, CDR2 SVGAGI (reference sequence). The CDR3 DNA sequence: TGTGCCAGCAGTCCCGGACTAGCGGCTAGCACAGATACGCAGTATTTT. Protein: CASSPGLAASTDTQYF.

This chain uses TRBV5-1 with TRBJ1-3; no clear D. The V end was cut by 0 bases, the J end by 0 bases, with 13 bases between. CDR1 is SGHRS, CDR2 YFSETQ, per germline. This CDR3 region has 17 residues. This chain's CDR3 is CASSLARGGPSGNTIYF. The DNA for the CDR3 is TGCGCCAGCAGCTTGGCTCGCGGAGGTCCCTCTGGAAACACCATATATTTT.

This chain links TRBV6-5 with TRBJ1-2, with 11 bases fitting TRBD1. The junction had 6 bases not matched to a gene; V was cut back by 2 bases and J by 4 bases. CDR1 MNHEY and CDR2 SVGAGI come from the germline V gene. The CDR3 runs to 16 residues. CDR3 sequence: CASSYGTGGISYGYTF. CDR3 in DNA: TGTGCCAGCAGTTACGGGACAGGGGGTATTTCCTATGGCTACACCTTC.

V usage is TRBV6-6 and J usage is TRBJ2-7; 9 bases line up with TRBD1. Germline V lookup: CDR1 MNHNY, CDR2 SVGAGI (reference sequence). The CDR3 has 14 amino acids. The V segment lost 7 bases and the J segment 6 bases; nucleotides outside the gene matches: 10. The CDR3 nucleotides are TGTGCCAGCACCCCGGGACAGGGTCTAAGCGAGCAGTACTTC. Residues: CASTPGQGLSEQYF.

V usage is TRBV6-6 and J usage is TRBJ1-1; D might be TRBD1 (5 bases). Trimming left V 5 bases short and J 4 bases short, with 17 bases between. This CDR3 is 15 amino acids long. Germline V CDR1 and CDR2: MNHNY, SVGAGI (reference sequence). CDR3 amino acids: CASSPPRDRSTEAFF. CDR3 coding DNA: TGTGCCAGCAGTCCCCCCAGGGATAGGAGCACTGAAGCTTTCTTT.

This clone appeared once. The rearrangement links TRBV10-2 to TRBJ1-1; a possible D gene is TRBD1 (6 bases). CDR3 length: 13 residues. Trimming cost V 8 bases and J 3 bases, with 13 bases left between them. The V gene's germline CDR1 is WSHSY and CDR2 SAAADI. The CDR3 here is CASAQGWDTEAFF. CDR3 coding DNA: TGCGCCAGCGCCCAGGGGTGGGACACTGAAGCTTTCTTT.

The chain employs TRBV13 and TRBJ1-5; tentative D call: TRBD1 (5 bases). The germline CDR1 and CDR2 sequences are PRHDT and FYEKMQ (reference sequence). The CDR3 consists of 14 residues. Trimming left V 6 bases short and J 4 bases short, with 13 bases between. The CDR3 reads CASSDSRLNQPQHF. CDR3 DNA: TGTGCCAGCAGTGACAGCCGACTAAATCAGCCCCAGCATTTT.

This clone occurred a few times. The V call is TRBV5-4, the J call TRBJ1-4; D is perhaps TRBD1 (6 bases). V lost 4 bases to trimming and J lost 0 bases, with 10 bases between them. Germline V lookup: CDR1 SGHNT, CDR2 YYREEE (reference sequence). The CDR3 runs to 15 residues. CDR3 nucleotides: TGTGCCAGCAGCCGATACAGGGCAACTAATGAAAAACTGTTTTTT. This codes for CASSRYRATNEKLFF.

This clone was detected once. This chain links TRBV5-6 with TRBJ2-6; D is undetermined. This CDR3 contains 18 residues. V was cut by 0 bases and J by 2 bases, with 15 bases left in between. CDR1 SGHDT and CDR2 YYEEEE come from the germline V gene. For the CDR3, the DNA is TGTGCCAGCAGCTTGGCATTCCTGCCCGGCGCTGGGGCCAACGTCCTGACTTTC. Its protein is CASSLAFLPGAGANVLTF.

The chain uses TRBV6-5 and TRBJ1-1; no definite D call. The CDR3 consists of 16 residues. Germline CDR1 reads MNHEY; CDR2 reads SVGAGI. Trimming cost V 0 bases and J 1 base, with 12 bases left between them. This chain's CDR3 is CASSYSGIGRNTEAFF. The CDR3 nucleotides are TGTGCCAGCAGTTACTCGGGAATTGGAAGGAACACTGAAGCTTTCTTT.

J is TRBJ1-5 and V is TRBV5-1, with D unclear. Germline CDR1 is SGHRS and CDR2 is YFSETQ. With 1 base removed from V and 3 bases from J, the gap between germline ends came to 8 bases. This CDR3 contains 14 residues. The DNA for the CDR3 is TGCGCCAGCAGCTTGCTGGGCGCCAATCAGCCCCAGCATTTT. Residues: CASSLLGANQPQHF.

The genes are TRBV4-1 and TRBJ2-7; D might be TRBD1 (6 bases). The germline V gene encodes CDR1 MGHRA and CDR2 YSYEKL. The CDR3 runs to 14 residues. Trimming took off 3 bases at V and 0 bases at J, with 9 bases between the two ends. Here the CDR3 reads CASSHSGDSYEQYF. CDR3 nucleotide sequence: TGCGCCAGCAGCCACTCAGGGGACTCCTACGAGCAGTACTTC.

The gene calls are TRBV6-6 and TRBJ1-5; D ambiguous. CDR3 length equals 13 residues. Per the germline V gene, CDR1 is MNHNY and CDR2 is SVGAGI (reference sequence). Trimming pared 6 bases from V and 3 bases from J, leaving 9 bases between. This CDR3 is CASSYEINQPQHF. The CDR3 DNA follows: TGTGCCAGCAGCTACGAGATCAATCAGCCCCAGCATTTT.

In its sample, this clone was seen once. The chain couples TRBV7-2 to TRBJ2-3; 7 bases are shared with TRBD2. Germline V gene lookup returns CDR1 SGHTA and CDR2 FQGNSA. Germline trimming cut 0 bases from V and 2 bases from J; bases unmatched to any gene: 2. The CDR3 runs 15 residues. The CDR3 bases are TGTGCCAGCAGCTTAGCCCTAGCGGCCACAGATACGCAGTATTTT. Residues: CASSLALAATDTQYF.

The J gene is TRBJ1-2, the V gene TRBV9, with 8 bases fitting TRBD1. Germline V gene data show CDR1 as SGDLS and CDR2 as YYNGEE. J lost 4 bases, V lost 3 bases, and 8 bases had no gene match. This CDR3 has 15 amino acids. The CDR3 here is CASSGQTGEVYGYTF. For the CDR3, the DNA is TGTGCCAGCAGCGGGCAGACAGGGGAGGTCTATGGCTACACCTTC. Full variable domain (rest looked up from reference TRBV9 and TRBJ1-2): DSGVTQTPKHLITATGQRVTLRCSPRSGDLSVYWYQQSLDQGLQFLIQYYNGEERAKGNILERFSAQQFPDLHSELNLSSLELGDSALYFCASSGQTGEVYGYTFGSGTRLTVV.

This clone appeared once. The chain employs TRBV5-4 and TRBJ1-1; D is undetermined. CDR1 is SGHNT, CDR2 YYREEE, per germline (reference sequence). The CDR3 length is 14 residues. V was pared by 0 bases and J by 1 base, with 7 bases between. In DNA form, the CDR3 reads TGTGCCAGCAGCTTGGGAGGGCCGAACACTGAAGCTTTCTTT. It specifies CASSLGGPNTEAFF. Supplemented by reference TRBV5-4 and TRBJ1-1, the full variable domain reads ETGVTQSPTHLIKTRGQQVTLRCSSQSGHNTVSWYQQALGQGPQFIFQYYREEENGRGNFPPRFSGLQFPNYSSELNVNALELDDSALYLCASSLGGPNTEAFFGQGTRLTVV.

The V call is TRBV11-2, the J call TRBJ2-2; D unresolved. The ends were cut back, 2 bases at V and 6 bases at J, with 1 base in the middle. The CDR3 runs to 11 residues. Per the germline V gene, CDR1 is SGHAT and CDR2 is FQNNGV. In nucleotides, the CDR3 is TGTGCCAGCAGCTTACCCGGGGAGCTGTTTTTT. Its translation: CASSLPGELFF.

The chain links TRBV6-1 to TRBJ1-4, with D uncertain. Germline CDR1 is MNHNS and CDR2 is SASEGT. The CDR3 has 15 amino acids. The ends were cut back, 3 bases at V and 0 bases at J, with 8 bases in the middle. The CDR3 region has the DNA TGTGCCAGCAGTGAGAATCCGACAACTAATGAAAAACTGTTTTTT. It yields the protein CASSENPTTNEKLFF.

J is TRBJ1-1 and V is TRBV19, with D uncertain. The V end was cut by 5 bases, the J end by 2 bases, with 12 bases between. This CDR3 has 14 residues. The germline V gene has CDR1 LNHDA and CDR2 SQIVND (reference sequence). The CDR3 reads CASSPLVINTEAFF. The CDR3 nucleotides are TGTGCCAGTAGTCCACTGGTCATTAACACTGAAGCTTTCTTT.

This clone was found a few times. The chain recombines TRBV7-3 with TRBJ2-1; the D gene is possibly TRBD1 (7 bases). The V gene's germline CDR1 is SGHTA and CDR2 FQGTGA. The V gene lost 1 base and the J gene lost 1 base, with 17 bases spanning the gap. This CDR3 comprises 18 residues. CDR3 amino acids: CASSLRPQGDFSYNEQFF. The CDR3, as DNA: TGTGCCAGCAGCTTAAGACCGCAGGGGGACTTTTCCTACAATGAGCAGTTCTTC.

The rearrangement uses TRBV6-1 and TRBJ1-1; D unresolved. The CDR3 is made up of 14 amino acids. CDR1 MNHNS and CDR2 SASEGT come from the germline V gene. V lost 8 bases and J lost 0, with 13 bases in between. CDR3 in DNA: TGTGCCAGCCTTTGGCCGAGCATGAACACTGAAGCTTTCTTT. Translated: CASLWPSMNTEAFF.

This chain connects TRBV5-1 to TRBJ1-2; D is undetermined. Germline V CDR1 and CDR2: SGHRS, YFSETQ. The ends were cut back, 0 bases at V and 6 bases at J, with 12 bases in the middle. This CDR3 is built from 14 residues. The CDR3 protein is CASSLATNMDGYTF. CDR3 coding DNA: TGCGCCAGCAGCTTGGCCACAAATATGGATGGCTACACCTTC.